The 32 T cell receptor beta chains reported below all come from one sample, sequenced in a study of T cell changes during pregnancy in multiple sclerosis. This table comes from immunoSEQ multiplex PCR, and its TCRdb copy is limited to in-frame clones, with some not included. The repertoire has some 50,000 clones, roughly 94% of them found once; the top ten carry 5% to 7%. Specimen: CD8+ T cells from peripheral blood mononuclear cells, collected in the first trimester of pregnancy. The receptors shown here come from a female donor with multiple sclerosis, enrolled in a pregnancy study.

The rearrangement links TRBV30 to TRBJ1-5, with D possibly being TRBD1 (5 bases). This CDR3 comprises 13 residues. CDR1 GTSNPN and CDR2 SVGIG come from the germline V gene (reference sequence). V gave up 1 base and J gave up 7 bases, with 11 bases separating them. Here the CDR3 DNA reads TGTGCCTGGAGTGCCCAGGGTGGGCAGCCCCAGCATTTT. Its protein is CAWSAQGGQPQHF.

The genes are TRBV28 and TRBJ2-7; TRBD2 agrees at 9 bases. Trimming at V came to 5 bases and at J to 4 bases, leaving 6 bases not matched to a gene. The length of the CDR3 is 14 residues. CDR1 is MDHEN and CDR2 is SYDVKM in the germline V gene. The DNA for the CDR3 is TGTGCCAGCAGTCTCCCGGGACTAGCTTACGAGCAGTACTTC. This translates into CASSLPGLAYEQYF.

CDR3 loop: CASRLAAYNEQFF. The CDR3 DNA reads TGTGCCAGCAGACTAGCGGCCTACAATGAGCAGTTCTTC. The rearrangement links TRBV27 to TRBJ2-1, with TRBD2 identical over 8 bases. Looked up from germline, CDR1 is MNHEY and CDR2 is SMNVEV (reference sequence). Trimming removed 6 bases from V and 2 bases from J; junction bases left unmatched: 0. The CDR3 has 13 amino acids.

The genes are TRBV5-6 and TRBJ2-3; TRBD2 matches 7 bases. CDR1 is SGHDT and CDR2 is YYEEEE in the germline V gene. This CDR3 has 15 residues. V dropped 3 bases and J dropped 4; count of bases not matched to a gene: 8. The CDR3 spells CASSSRMTSPDTQYF. CDR3 DNA: TGTGCCAGCAGCTCCAGGATGACTAGCCCAGATACGCAGTATTTT.

This rearrangement joins TRBV27 to TRBJ2-7; the match to TRBD2 covers 8 bases. The CDR3 sequence is 14 residues long. Trimming removed 4 bases from V and 2 bases from J; junction bases left unmatched: 4. Germline values: CDR1 MNHEY, CDR2 SMNVEV (reference sequence). CDR3: CASSWAGGAYEQYF. The DNA for the CDR3 is TGTGCCAGCAGTTGGGCGGGAGGCGCCTACGAGCAGTACTTC.

The chain links TRBV6-5 to TRBJ2-2, with a tentative D call TRBD2 (6 bases). CDR3 length equals 13 residues. V was pared by 3 bases and J by 8 bases, with 10 bases between. In germline, CDR1 is MNHEY, CDR2 SVGAGI. The CDR3 sequence: CASSYGGRGELFF. The CDR3, as DNA: TGTGCCAGCAGTTATGGGGGGAGGGGGGAGCTGTTTTTT.

V and J are TRBV19 and TRBJ2-7; TRBD1 aligns across 9 bases. The CDR3 sequence is 13 residues long. The germline CDR1 and CDR2 sequences are LNHDA and SQIVND (reference sequence). Trimming cost V 11 bases and J 0 bases; bases outside gene matches: 5. The CDR3 spells CAVGQGSSYEQYF. The CDR3, as DNA: TGTGCCGTGGGACAGGGAAGCTCCTACGAGCAGTACTTC.

This chain uses TRBV28 with TRBJ1-4; D unclear. The germline V gene has CDR1 MDHEN and CDR2 SYDVKM. Trimming removed 2 bases from V and 5 bases from J, with 9 bases in between. The CDR3 has 14 amino acids. The CDR3 nucleotides are TGTGCCAGCAGTTTAGGGCAGCCCAATGAAAAACTGTTTTTT. Protein: CASSLGQPNEKLFF. Filled out from reference TRBV28 and TRBJ1-4, the complete variable domain reads DVKVTQSSRYLVKRTGEKVFLECVQDMDHENMFWYRQDPGLGLRLIYFSYDVKMKEKGDIPEGYSVSREKKERFSLILESASTNQTSMYLCASSLGQPNEKLFFGSGTQLSVL.

V and J are TRBV4-3 and TRBJ2-7; 8 nucleotides match TRBD1. This CDR3 region has 14 residues. Trimming removed 5 bases from V and 0 bases from J; junction bases left unmatched: 3. The germline V gene encodes CDR1 LGHNA and CDR2 YSLEER. The CDR3 bases are TGCGCCAGCAGCAGTACAGGGGGCTCCTACGAGCAGTACTTC. Amino acids: CASSSTGGSYEQYF.

The chain's CDR3 is CASSGQDRLNGYTF. The CDR3 DNA reads as TGCGCCAGCAGTGGTCAGGACAGACTAAACGGCTACACCTTC. The V call is TRBV10-1, the J call TRBJ1-2, with D possibly TRBD1 on 6 matching bases. The CDR3 runs 14 residues. Germline V gene data show CDR1 as WNHNN and CDR2 as SYGVQD (reference sequence). Trimming shortened V by 4 bases and J by 8 bases, and 17 bases separated the two germline ends.

This clone is a singleton in its sample. V usage is TRBV6-5 and J usage is TRBJ2-3, with TRBD1 identical over 7 bases. The CDR3 is 14 amino acids. V was clipped by 4 bases and J by 9 bases; unmatched bases: 10. The V gene's germline CDR1 is MNHEY and CDR2 SVGAGI. Written as DNA, the CDR3 is TGTGCCAGCAGTTCCTCCGCTTTGGACAGGACGCAGTATTTT. Translation: CASSSSALDRTQYF.

The CDR3 reads CAISYSNTGELFF. CDR3 in DNA: TGTGCCATCAGTTACAGCAACACCGGGGAGCTGTTTTTT. The chain uses TRBV10-3 and TRBJ2-2; D is ambiguous. V lost 5 bases to trimming and J lost 2 bases, with 6 bases between them. This CDR3 has 13 residues. Germline lookup yields CDR1 ENHRY and CDR2 SYGVKD.

V usage is TRBV27 and J usage is TRBJ2-2; D is possibly TRBD2 (6 bases). Trimming left V 2 bases short and J 6 bases short, with 10 bases between. This CDR3 comprises 14 residues. Germline-derived CDR1 and CDR2 are MNHEY and SMNVEV (reference sequence). CDR3 region: CASSLDWGAGELFF. The CDR3 coding sequence is TGTGCCAGCAGTTTAGACTGGGGGGCCGGGGAGCTGTTTTTT.

The chain is built from TRBV7-8 and TRBJ2-3; 8 positions match TRBD1. The V gene's germline CDR1 is SGHVS and CDR2 FQNEAQ. Trimming at V came to 5 bases and at J to 10 bases, leaving 8 bases not matched to a gene. The CDR3 runs 13 residues. This CDR3 is CASSPGGLGAQYF. CDR3 in DNA: TGTGCCAGCAGCCCAGGGGGCTTGGGGGCGCAGTATTTT.

The chain recombines TRBV10-2 with TRBJ2-1; TRBD2 aligns across 8 bases. Germline V gives CDR1 WSHSY, CDR2 SAAADI. The J segment lost 6 bases and the V segment lost 3 bases, leaving 7 bases of the junction unmatched. The CDR3 totals 15 residues. The CDR3 sequence: CASSEPAGVPNEQFF. The CDR3 DNA reads TGCGCCAGCAGTGAACCAGCGGGAGTCCCCAATGAGCAGTTCTTC.

The rearrangement joins TRBV25-1 to TRBJ2-2; 9 bases agree with TRBD2. The CDR3 consists of 17 residues. The germline V gene has CDR1 MGHDK and CDR2 SYGVNS. V gave up 3 bases and J gave up 3 bases; unmatched junction bases: 8. CDR3 sequence: CASSDHGLARDTGELFF. The CDR3 bases are TGTGCCAGCAGTGACCACGGACTAGCGAGGGACACCGGGGAGCTGTTTTTT.

J is TRBJ1-1 and V is TRBV5-1; no clear D. This CDR3 has 13 amino acids. CDR1 is SGHRS, CDR2 YFSETQ, per germline. V lost 3 bases and J lost 3, with 9 bases in between. CDR3 amino acids: CASSSLDHTEAFF. CDR3 bases: TGCGCCAGCAGCTCACTAGATCACACTGAAGCTTTCTTT.

This clone appeared once. V is TRBV11-2 and J is TRBJ1-2; no clear D. Trimming shortened V by 5 bases and J by 0 bases, and 7 bases separated the two germline ends. The germline CDR1 and CDR2 sequences are SGHAT and FQNNGV. The CDR3 is 13 amino acids. CDR3 coding DNA: TGTGCCAGCAGCCTAGCCGCTAACTATGGCTACACCTTC. As protein: CASSLAANYGYTF. The full variable domain, in which reference TRBV11-2 and TRBJ1-2 provide the parts outside the CDR3, is EAGVAQSPRYKIIEKRQSVAFWCNPISGHATLYWYQQILGQGPKLLIQFQNNGVVDDSQLPKDRFSAERLKGVDSTLKIQPAKLEDSAVYLCASSLAANYGYTFGSGTRLTVV.

V is TRBV10-3 and J is TRBJ2-7; weak D call: TRBD1 (6 bases). Germline loops: CDR1 ENHRY, CDR2 SYGVKD. Trimming pared 5 bases from V and 3 bases from J, leaving 14 bases between. This CDR3 is 14 amino acids long. The CDR3 nucleotides are TGTGCCATCAGTTCCGGGACAAGGGTCTACGAGCAGTACTTC. It is translated as CAISSGTRVYEQYF.

J is TRBJ2-1 and V is TRBV29-1, with D perhaps matching TRBD2 (7 bases). The CDR3 runs 15 residues. V shed 0 bases and J shed 9 bases, with 18 bases lying between them. Germline V gene data show CDR1 as SQVTM and CDR2 as ANQGSEA. CDR3 protein: CSVEDLGGRGTEQFF. The CDR3 DNA reads TGCAGCGTTGAAGATCTCGGGGGGCGCGGTACTGAGCAGTTCTTC.

The chain uses TRBV6-6 and TRBJ2-2, with TRBD2 matching 8 bases. CDR1 MNHNY and CDR2 SVGAGI come from the germline V gene (reference sequence). The J segment lost 6 bases and the V segment lost 7 bases, leaving 10 bases of the junction unmatched. CDR3 size: 15 residues. CDR3 in amino acids: CASNIRGGEAGELFF. CDR3 sequence (DNA): TGTGCCAGCAACATCCGGGGGGGGGAAGCCGGGGAGCTGTTTTTT.

The genes are TRBV9 and TRBJ1-5, with 8 positions matching TRBD1. The CDR3 covers 15 residues. V gave up 4 bases and J gave up 4 bases; unmatched junction bases: 7. Germline lookup yields CDR1 SGDLS and CDR2 YYNGEE. In DNA, the CDR3 is TGTGCCAGCAGCCCCCGGACAGGGCTAAATCAGCCCCAGCATTTT. It codes for CASSPRTGLNQPQHF.

On this clone: Other nucleotide sequences from this sample produce the same CDR3. This chain links TRBV9 with TRBJ2-7, with 13 positions matching TRBD2. Germline V gene data show CDR1 as SGDLS and CDR2 as YYNGEE. V dropped 3 bases and J dropped 2; count of bases not matched to a gene: 5. The CDR3 contains 16 residues. CDR3 sequence: CASSEGGTSGTYEQYF. The DNA of the CDR3 is TGTGCCAGCAGCGAGGGAGGGACTAGCGGGACCTACGAGCAGTACTTC.

This chain uses TRBV7-9 with TRBJ2-1; D uncertain. Germline CDR1 is SEHNR and CDR2 is FQNEAQ (reference sequence). Trimming cost V 2 bases and J 7 bases, with 6 bases left between them. CDR3 length: 12 residues. CDR3 amino acids: CASSLSTNEQFF. CDR3 DNA: TGTGCCAGCAGCTTATCCACTAATGAGCAGTTCTTC.

V usage is TRBV27 and J usage is TRBJ2-7, with 8 bases lining up with TRBD2. With 1 base clipped from V and 4 bases from J, the junction kept 3 bases outside the gene matches. CDR1 is MNHEY, CDR2 SMNVEV, per germline (reference sequence). This CDR3 region has 14 residues. The CDR3 DNA follows: TGTGCCAGCAGTTTATACCAGCGGGGGTACGAGCAGTACTTC. Protein: CASSLYQRGYEQYF.

This clone was detected once. The chain combines TRBV11-2 with TRBJ2-2; possibly TRBD2 for D (6 bases). V lost 5 bases, J lost 4 bases, and 17 bases lay in between. Germline assignment: CDR1 SGHAT and CDR2 FQNNGV. This CDR3 is built from 16 residues. CDR3 nucleotides: TGTGCCAGCAGCCTTCCCGCGGTGGGGGGCACCGGGGAGCTGTTTTTT. This sequence encodes CASSLPAVGGTGELFF.

The chain links TRBV30 to TRBJ2-3; perhaps TRBD2 as D (7 bases). Germline loops: CDR1 GTSNPN, CDR2 SVGIG (reference sequence). This CDR3 comprises 15 residues. Between the trimmed V and J ends, which lost 5 bases and 2 bases, there was a span of 17 bases. CDR3 residues: CAWGREAGDTDTQYF. The CDR3 DNA is TGTGCCTGGGGGAGGGAGGCAGGGGACACAGATACGCAGTATTTT.

The V call is TRBV28, the J call TRBJ2-7, with D perhaps matching TRBD1 (6 bases). Trimming removed 7 bases from V and 0 bases from J, with 13 bases in between. Germline V CDR1 and CDR2: MDHEN, SYDVKM. The CDR3 spans 14 residues. The CDR3 DNA reads as TGTGCCAGCATCTTGCAGGGGTCCTCCTACGAGCAGTACTTC. Residues: CASILQGSSYEQYF.

The CDR3 bases are TGTGCCACCAGATATGACAGGGGCGGTACTGAAGCTTTCTTT. It yields the protein CATRYDRGGTEAFF. The chain links TRBV15 to TRBJ1-1, with 8 nucleotides matching TRBD1. The ends lost 6 bases at V and 5 bases at J; junction bases unmatched: 8. Germline V gene sequence: CDR1 LNHNV, CDR2 YYDKDF (reference sequence). CDR3 size: 14 residues.

Notes on this clone: The identical CDR3 is also encoded by other nucleotide sequences in the sample. The V gene is TRBV27, the J gene TRBJ2-7; TRBD2 matches at 9 bases. The V and J ends lost 3 bases and 3 bases, in that order; junction bases with no gene match: 0. The germline CDR1 and CDR2 sequences are MNHEY and SMNVEV (reference sequence). The CDR3 extends over 13 amino acids. Written as DNA, the CDR3 is TGTGCCAGCAGTTTTAGCGGGAGCTACGAGCAGTACTTC. It specifies CASSFSGSYEQYF.

The rearrangement joins TRBV6-4 to TRBJ1-5, with TRBD1 matching over 9 bases. Germline V gene sequence: CDR1 MRHNA, CDR2 SNTAGT. V shed 0 bases, J shed 2 bases, and the junction held 11 bases outside the gene matches. This CDR3 is built from 19 residues. This CDR3 is CASSDSDRGEVAGNQPQHF. In DNA, the CDR3 is TGTGCCAGCAGTGACTCGGACAGGGGTGAAGTCGCGGGCAATCAGCCCCAGCATTTT.

V usage is TRBV19 and J usage is TRBJ1-2; the match to TRBD1 covers 8 bases. CDR1 LNHDA and CDR2 SQIVND come from the germline V gene (reference sequence). The CDR3 has 14 amino acids. Trimming took 4 bases from V and 5 from J; bases not matched to a gene: 6. CDR3 region: CASSSPTGEYGYTF. CDR3 sequence (DNA): TGTGCCAGTAGTAGCCCGACAGGGGAATATGGCTACACCTTC.